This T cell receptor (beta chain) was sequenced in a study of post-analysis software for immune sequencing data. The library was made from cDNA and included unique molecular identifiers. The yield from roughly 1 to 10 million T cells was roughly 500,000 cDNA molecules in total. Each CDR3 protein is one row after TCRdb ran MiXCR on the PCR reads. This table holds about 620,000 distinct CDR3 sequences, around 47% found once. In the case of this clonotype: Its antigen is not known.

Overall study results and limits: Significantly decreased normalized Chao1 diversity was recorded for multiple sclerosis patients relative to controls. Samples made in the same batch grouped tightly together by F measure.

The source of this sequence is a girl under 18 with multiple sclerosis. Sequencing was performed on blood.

This CDR3 reads CASSHPTTSSYNEQFF. CDR3 sequence (DNA): TGCGCCAGCAGCCACCCTACCACCAGCTCCTACAATGAGCAGTTCTTC. V is TRBV4-1 and J is TRBJ2-1; D is unclear. Trimming cost V 3 bases and J 0 bases, with 12 bases left between them. The CDR3 has 16 residues. The germline V gene encodes CDR1 MGHRA and CDR2 YSYEKL.